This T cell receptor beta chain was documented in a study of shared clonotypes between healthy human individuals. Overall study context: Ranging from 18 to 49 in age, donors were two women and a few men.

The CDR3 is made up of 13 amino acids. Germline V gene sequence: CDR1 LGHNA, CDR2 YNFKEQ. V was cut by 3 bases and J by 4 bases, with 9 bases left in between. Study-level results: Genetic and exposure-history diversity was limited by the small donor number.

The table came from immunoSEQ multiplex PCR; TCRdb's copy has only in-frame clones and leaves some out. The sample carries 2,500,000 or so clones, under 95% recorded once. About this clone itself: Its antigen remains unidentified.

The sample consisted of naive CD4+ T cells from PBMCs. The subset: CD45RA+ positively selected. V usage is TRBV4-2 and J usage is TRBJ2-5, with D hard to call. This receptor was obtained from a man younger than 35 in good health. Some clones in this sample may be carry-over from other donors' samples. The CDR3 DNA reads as TGTGCCAGCAGCCATCCCTATTCAGAGACCCAGTACTTC. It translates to CASSHPYSETQYF.